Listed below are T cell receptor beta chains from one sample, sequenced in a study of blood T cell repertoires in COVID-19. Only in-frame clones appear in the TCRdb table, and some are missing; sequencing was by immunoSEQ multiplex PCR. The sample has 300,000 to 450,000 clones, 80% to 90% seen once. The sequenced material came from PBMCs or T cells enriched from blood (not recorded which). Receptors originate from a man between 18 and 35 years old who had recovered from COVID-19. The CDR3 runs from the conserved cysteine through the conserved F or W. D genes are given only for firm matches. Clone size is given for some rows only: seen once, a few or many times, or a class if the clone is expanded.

CDR3 protein: CASSLSGSGVTSNQPQHF
CDR3 DNA: TGTGCCAGCAGTTTATCGGGGTCCGGGGTAACTAGCAATCAGCCCCAGCATTTT
V gene: TRBV27
J gene: TRBJ1-5
clone size: NA
D gene: NA

CDR3 protein: CASSSGTSGRQTQYF
CDR3 DNA: TGTGCCAGCAGTTCAGGGACTAGCGGGAGGCAGACCCAGTACTTC
V gene: TRBV28
J gene: TRBJ2-5
clone size: NA
D gene: TRBD2

CDR3 protein: CASSGAGTVAFF
CDR3 DNA: TGTGCCAGCAGTGGGGCCGGGACAGTCGCTTTCTTT
V gene: TRBV2
J gene: TRBJ1-1
clone size: NA
D gene: TRBD1

CDR3 protein: CASSSGTSGGAGETQYF
CDR3 DNA: TGTGCCAGCAGCTCAGGGACTAGCGGGGGGGCTGGGGAGACCCAGTACTTC
V gene: TRBV5-4
J gene: TRBJ2-5
clone size: many
D gene: TRBD2

CDR3 protein: CASSPTDTQYF
CDR3 DNA: TGTGCCAGCAGCCCAACAGATACGCAGTATTTT
V gene: TRBV7-3
J gene: TRBJ2-3
clone size: NA
D gene: NA

CDR3 protein: CASSMPSGIEQYF
CDR3 DNA: TGTGCCAGCAGCATGCCCTCGGGGATCGAGCAGTACTTC
V gene: TRBV5-6
J gene: TRBJ2-7
clone size: NA
D gene: NA

CDR3 protein: CASSPRLTWGGDNEQFF
CDR3 DNA: TGTGCCAGCTCACCACGGCTCACGTGGGGGGGGGACAATGAGCAGTTCTTC
V gene: TRBV18
J gene: TRBJ2-1
clone size: NA
D gene: TRBD2

CDR3 protein: CASSPSGQYNEQFF
CDR3 DNA: TGCGCCAGCAGCCCCTCGGGACAGTACAATGAGCAGTTCTTC
V gene: TRBV5-1
J gene: TRBJ2-1
clone size: once
D gene: TRBD1

CDR3 protein: CASSPKGSGELFF
CDR3 DNA: TGTGCCAGCAGCCCGAAGGGGTCCGGGGAGCTGTTTTTT
V gene: TRBV7-3
J gene: TRBJ2-2
clone size: NA
D gene: NA

CDR3 protein: CAISDTVNSGNTIYF
CDR3 DNA: TGTGCCATCAGTGATACGGTGAACTCTGGAAACACCATATATTTT
V gene: TRBV10-3
J gene: TRBJ1-3
clone size: NA
D gene: NA

CDR3 protein: CASSSGTSGAYEQYF
CDR3 DNA: TGTGCCAGCAGTTCCGGGACTAGCGGCGCCTACGAGCAGTACTTC
V gene: TRBV28
J gene: TRBJ2-7
clone size: NA
D gene: TRBD2

CDR3 protein: CASSLSGQGNQPQHF
CDR3 DNA: TGTGCCAGCAGCCTATCGGGACAGGGGAATCAGCCCCAGCATTTT
V gene: TRBV9
J gene: TRBJ1-5
clone size: NA
D gene: TRBD1